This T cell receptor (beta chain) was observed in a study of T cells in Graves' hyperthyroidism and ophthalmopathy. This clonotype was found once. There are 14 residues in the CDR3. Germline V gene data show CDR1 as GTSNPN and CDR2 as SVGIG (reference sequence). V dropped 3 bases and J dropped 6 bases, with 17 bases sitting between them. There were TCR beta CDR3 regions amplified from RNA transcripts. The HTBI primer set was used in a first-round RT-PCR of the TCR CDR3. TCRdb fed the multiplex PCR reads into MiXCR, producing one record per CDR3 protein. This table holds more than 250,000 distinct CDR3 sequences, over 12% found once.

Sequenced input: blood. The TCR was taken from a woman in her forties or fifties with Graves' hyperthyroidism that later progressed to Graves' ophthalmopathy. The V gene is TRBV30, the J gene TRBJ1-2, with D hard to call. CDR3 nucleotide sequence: TGTGCCTGGAGCGGAACGTACATGCGAAATGGCTACACCTTC. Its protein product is CAWSGTYMRNGYTF.